Listed below are T cell receptor beta chains from one sample, sequenced in a study of Tregs in tolerant kidney transplant recipients. The method was immunoSEQ multiplex PCR; TCRdb's version includes in-frame clones alone and lacks a portion of them. Of some 80,000 clones listed, approximately 98% are singletons. The specimen was CD4+ T cells from blood, collected before the transplant. These receptors were obtained from a human donor who received a combined kidney and bone marrow transplant. CDR3s include the opening cysteine and the closing phenylalanine or tryptophan.

V	CDR3
TRBV5-5	CASSLVAGNQPQHF
TRBV11-2	CASSSGQGSVETQYF
TRBV7-9	CASSQSKTSGENGYTF
TRBV9	CASSVAGGGAGETQYF
TRBV5-1	CASKTSGRPTDTQYF
TRBV10-3	CAISDGSGGQETQYF
TRBV7-3	CASSLWGGTDTQYF
TRBV7-6	CASSSRPPGWYTF
TRBV5-1	CASSLQGRAAGELFF
TRBV7-2	CASSSRGSSYNEQFF
TRBV6-5	CASRGGSSYNEQFF
TRBV28	CASSPYRGPNSPLHF
TRBV27	CASNEGTGWVGEQYF
TRBV19	CASTSGKANYGYTF
TRBV20-1	CSAKARETQYF
TRBV19	CASSIGTGKIAGNTIYF
TRBV25-1	CASRQGWQPQHF
TRBV4-3	CASSRLGGLEETQYF
TRBV9	CASRRAAANTGELFF
TRBV5-1	CASSLGANEKLFF
TRBV19	CASSLASGRGGANVLTF
TRBV7-2	CASSLLRGQGGNHEQYF
TRBV28	CASRRQGEETQYF
TRBV7-9	CASSFMNTEAFF
TRBV6-5	CASSAQTGTPNIQYF
TRBV18	CASSPPTGGTYEQYF
TRBV20-1	CSAASRETQYF
TRBV7-2	CASSHPMGRGQETQYF
TRBV9	CASSVPLCGQGVEGFF
TRBV27	CASSSDRGPYEQYF
TRBV5-1	CASAPGDRTEAFF
TRBV9	CASSVGGRGGEQYF
TRBV2	CASSATGGTEAFF
TRBV7-3	CASSLHRGMNTEAFF
TRBV9	CASSVDGDRSYNEQFF
TRBV18	CASSTRTVQETQYF
TRBV30	CAWSPGLRSSYEQYF
TRBV7-2	CASSLITDTQYF
TRBV30	CAYWGPGYTF
TRBV23-1	CASSHANQTSGANVLTF
TRBV18	CASSRDQNTEAFF
TRBV14	CASSPGRSQYF
TRBV7-2	CASSFNRAHQPQHF
TRBV5-1	CASSLARIGSGAINEQFF
TRBV2	CASSAITDGGGYTF
TRBV15	CATSSTTGESSYNSPLHF